The source of this TCR beta chain is a study of blood T cell repertoires in COVID-19. Overall study: The United States, Italy and Spain were the sources of the acute and convalescent COVID-19 samples.

Individuals drawn from about 26 US areas were about 18 to 95 years old. Membership in each cohort depended on participant-reported clinical history. Using immunoSEQ multiplex PCR, the repertoire was profiled, and TCRdb retains in-frame clones only, with some absent. The sample consists of 250,000 or so clones, 70% to 90% of them appearing once. The J segment lost 6 bases and the V segment lost 4 bases, leaving 1 base of the junction unmatched. The germline V gene encodes CDR1 SGHTA and CDR2 FQGTGA. This CDR3 has 15 residues. V and J are TRBV7-3 and TRBJ2-1, with 15 bases fitting TRBD2. Sequenced material: PBMCs or T cells enriched from blood (not recorded which). The clonotype originates from a man in his forties or fifties who had recovered from COVID-19. CDR3 residues: CASSSGLAGGNEQFF. Written as DNA, the CDR3 is TGTGCCAGCAGCTCGGGACTAGCGGGGGGCAATGAGCAGTTCTTC.